The T cell receptor beta chain under discussion was sequenced for a study of human T cells and chemical hapten exposure. As for the study in general: Sensitization employed 2% DPC on roughly 2 cm by roughly 2 cm of upper inner arm skin.

This clonotype was counted only a few times. Its antigen is not known. Unique molecular identifiers were attached to individual cDNA molecules during library preparation. Original data processing: Between about 23,224 and 700,000 TCRs appeared in each sample, and the median stood at about 100,000. TCRdb independently ran MiXCR on the RACE reads; one entry per CDR3 protein. The V and J calls shown here were made by TCRdb, not taken from the authors' results. This table holds around 260,000 distinct CDR3 sequences, about 8.1% found once. The germline V gene encodes CDR1 LGHDT and CDR2 YNNKEL (reference sequence). Trimming at V came to 1 base and at J to 10 bases, leaving 6 bases not matched to a gene. This CDR3 region has 14 residues. Time point here: pre-sensitization, week 0. Treatment: therapeutic diphenylcyclopropenone sensitization with weekly scalp DPC. The study, taken as a whole, reports: It should be noted that donors had alopecia, so their immune response may differ from healthy people's.

V usage is TRBV3-1 and J usage is TRBJ2-1, with 8 nucleotides matching TRBD2. This specimen consisted of whole blood, obtained in connection with sensitization to the hapten diphenylcyclopropenone (DPC). The clonotype comes from a woman between 35 and 50 years old with alopecia areata. Some clones in this sample may be carry-over from other donors' samples. For the CDR3, the DNA is TGTGCCAGCAGCCAAGGGGCCTTAGCGGGAGAGCAGTTCTTC. Encoded protein: CASSQGALAGEQFF.